This T cell receptor (beta chain) emerged from a study of OX40 agonist ivuxolimab in advanced cancers. Across the study: Administration of intravenous ivuxolimab to patients occurred every 2 weeks at 0.01 to 10 mg/kg. Cancers in dose escalation were hepatocellular, melanoma, renal cell and head and neck.

The table came from immunoSEQ multiplex PCR; TCRdb's copy has only in-frame clones and leaves some out. The table lists some 17,000 clones, around 80% of them singletons. This clone appeared a few times. The V and J ends lost 4 bases and 3 bases respectively, with 7 bases between them. The V gene's germline CDR1 is MNHEY and CDR2 SVGAGI. This CDR3 is built from 13 residues. The TCR sequence derives from an adult with an advanced solid tumor such as melanoma, head and neck, liver or kidney cancer. The gene calls are TRBV6-5 and TRBJ1-5; tentatively, D is TRBD1 (6 bases). Sequenced material: CD4+ or CD8+ T cells sorted from blood, taken in a trial of the OX40 agonist ivuxolimab. The CDR3 DNA follows: TGTGCCAGCAGTTCAGGGGTCAATCAGCCCCAGCATTTT. Translated: CASSSGVNQPQHF.